The 14 T cell receptor beta chains given below trace back to one sample, sequenced in a study of cytomegalovirus exposure and HLA in healthy donors. PCR primers comprised 60 Vbeta and 13 Jbeta primers. This table comes from immunoSEQ multiplex PCR, and its TCRdb copy is limited to in-frame clones, with some not included. The sample lists about 200,000 clones, 82% occurring once. The sample was PBMCs. These receptor sequences come from a boy aged 2 to 10 in good health and CMV-seronegative.

The V and J genes are TRBV7-6 and TRBJ1-2, with D tentatively TRBD1 (6 bases). Germline V CDR1 and CDR2: SGHVS, FNYEAQ. The CDR3 is made up of 14 amino acids. V lost 3 bases, J lost 4 bases, and 12 bases lay in between. CDR3 bases: TGTGCCAGCAGCTTGACTACAGGGACCTATGGCTACACCTTC. Translating it yields CASSLTTGTYGYTF.

This CDR3 reads CASSSPGQGYTF. The CDR3 region has the DNA TGTGCCAGCAGTTCCCCGGGACAGGGCTACACCTTC. The chain links TRBV27 to TRBJ1-2, with 7 bases identical to TRBD1. CDR1 is MNHEY, CDR2 SMNVEV, per germline (reference sequence). V was clipped by 4 bases and J by 8 bases; unmatched bases: 4. This CDR3 has 12 amino acids.

This CDR3 reads CASSSLGVDNEQFF. In nucleotides, the CDR3 is TGTGCCAGCAGTTCATTAGGGGTAGACAATGAGCAGTTCTTC. The V call is TRBV6-6, the J call TRBJ2-1, with D possibly TRBD1 on 5 matching bases. Germline assignment: CDR1 MNHNY and CDR2 SVGAGI (reference sequence). The CDR3 has 14 amino acids. Trimming left V 4 bases short and J 5 bases short, with 12 bases between.

The genes are TRBV5-1 and TRBJ2-7; 8 bases are shared with TRBD1. Germline assignment: CDR1 SGHRS and CDR2 YFSETQ. This CDR3 comprises 12 residues. Trimming at V came to 3 bases and at J to 6 bases, leaving 2 bases not matched to a gene. Here the CDR3 DNA reads TGCGCCAGCAGCTCGGACAGGGTCGAGCAGTACTTC. Protein product: CASSSDRVEQYF.

This sequence joins TRBV11-1 and TRBJ2-7; 11 bases agree with TRBD2. The trim removed 4 bases at V and 3 bases at J, leaving 8 bases unmatched. In germline, CDR1 is SGHAT, CDR2 FQDESV (reference sequence). CDR3 length: 16 residues. Here the CDR3 reads CASSSGLAVPHYEQYF. As DNA, the CDR3 is TGTGCCAGCAGCTCGGGACTAGCGGTCCCACACTACGAGCAGTACTTC.

This clone was recorded only once. The V call is TRBV4-1, the J call TRBJ2-1; 8 bases fit TRBD1. The trim removed 0 bases at V and 4 bases at J, leaving 8 bases unmatched. The germline V gene has CDR1 MGHRA and CDR2 YSYEKL. The length of the CDR3 is 17 residues. This chain's CDR3 is CASSQESTDRVYNEQFF. The CDR3 DNA sequence: TGCGCCAGCAGCCAAGAGTCTACGGACAGGGTTTACAATGAGCAGTTCTTC.

This clone has a single count. The V and J genes are TRBV7-2 and TRBJ1-1; tentatively, D is TRBD1 (6 bases). The CDR3 length is 18 residues. V gave up 5 bases and J gave up 5 bases, with 27 bases separating them. Germline CDR1 and CDR2: SGHTA and FQGNSA. The DNA for the CDR3 is TGTGCCAGCAGCCTGACCAGACCCGCACAGGGACGGGTAACTGAAGCTTTCTTT. Amino acids: CASSLTRPAQGRVTEAFF. Full variable domain (outside the CDR3, taken from reference TRBV7-2 and TRBJ1-1): GAGVSQSPSNKVTEKGKDVELRCDPISGHTALYWYRQSLGQGLEFLIYFQGNSAPDKSGLPSDRFSAERTGGSVSTLTIQRTQQEDSAVYLCASSLTRPAQGRVTEAFFGQGTRLTVV.

This clone was counted once. This sequence joins TRBV27 and TRBJ2-5; tentative D call: TRBD2 (5 bases). This CDR3 has 14 residues. V lost 8 bases to trimming and J lost 8 bases, with 21 bases between them. CDR1 and CDR2 (germline): MNHEY, SMNVEV (reference sequence). The CDR3 nucleotides are TGTGCCAGCTCCCGGGGAGCCGCCCCCCTAACCCAGTACTTC. Translation gives CASSRGAAPLTQYF.

The J gene is TRBJ1-5, the V gene TRBV6-1, with D unresolved. V lost 6 bases to trimming and J lost 5 bases, with 11 bases between them. Germline values: CDR1 MNHNS, CDR2 SASEGT. This CDR3 is 13 amino acids long. CDR3 in amino acids: CASRVQFDQPQHF. The CDR3 region has the DNA TGTGCCAGCAGGGTGCAGTTCGATCAGCCCCAGCATTTT.

This chain joins TRBV6-4 and TRBJ1-2, with TRBD1 matching 7 bases. CDR3 length equals 14 residues. The V gene end was trimmed by 7 bases and the J gene end by 4 bases; junction bases not matched to a gene: 9. Germline assignment: CDR1 MRHNA and CDR2 SNTAGT. CDR3 in DNA: TGTGCCAGCACCCCATCGGACAGGCCCTATGGCTACACCTTC. This codes for CASTPSDRPYGYTF.

V is TRBV5-6 and J is TRBJ1-1; 7 positions agree with TRBD1. This CDR3 is 15 amino acids long. J gave up 2 bases and V 5 bases, and 9 bases lay outside the gene matches. Germline CDR1 SGHDT, CDR2 YYEEEE. The CDR3 nucleotides read TGTGCCAGCAGTTCCTCCGACAGGGCCAACACTGAAGCTTTCTTT. Its protein is CASSSSDRANTEAFF.

The genes are TRBV7-2 and TRBJ2-7; perhaps TRBD1 as D (6 bases). The CDR3 extends over 15 amino acids. Germline V gene sequence: CDR1 SGHTA, CDR2 FQGNSA. Between the trimmed V and J ends, which lost 5 bases and 6 bases, there was a span of 20 bases. Here the CDR3 reads CASSRARITGSEQYF. In DNA form, the CDR3 reads TGTGCCAGCAGCCGGGCCCGAATTACAGGGTCCGAGCAGTACTTC.

As concerns this clone: At one end the junction does not follow the germline gene, possibly because of a read error. The chain is built from TRBV7-9 and TRBJ1-1; 7 bases match TRBD1. The CDR3 totals 14 residues. Germline lookup yields CDR1 SEHNR and CDR2 FQNEAQ (reference sequence). The CDR3 sequence: CSSSQGGADTEAFF. CDR3 DNA: TGTTCCAGCAGCCAAGGGGGCGCCGACACTGAAGCTTTCTTT.

The rearrangement uses TRBV19 and TRBJ2-2; TRBD1 matches at 11 bases. The junction had 5 bases not matched to a gene; V was cut back by 1 base and J by 7 bases. The germline CDR1 and CDR2 sequences are LNHDA and SQIVND (reference sequence). CDR3 length: 16 residues. The CDR3 sequence: CASSIVGQGASGELFF. CDR3 nucleotides: TGTGCCAGTAGTATAGTTGGACAGGGGGCAAGCGGGGAGCTGTTTTTT.